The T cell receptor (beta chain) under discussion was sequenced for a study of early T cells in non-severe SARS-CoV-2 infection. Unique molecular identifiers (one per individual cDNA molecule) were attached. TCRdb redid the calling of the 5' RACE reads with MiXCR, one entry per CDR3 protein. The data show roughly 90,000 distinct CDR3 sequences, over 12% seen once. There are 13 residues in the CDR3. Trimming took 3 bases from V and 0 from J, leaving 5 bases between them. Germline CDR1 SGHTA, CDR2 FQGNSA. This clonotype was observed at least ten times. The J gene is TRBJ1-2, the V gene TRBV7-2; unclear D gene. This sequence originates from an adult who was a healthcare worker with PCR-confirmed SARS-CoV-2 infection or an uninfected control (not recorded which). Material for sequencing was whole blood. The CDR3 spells CASSLAPNYGYTF. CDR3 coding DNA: TGTGCCAGCAGCTTGGCGCCTAACTATGGCTACACCTTC.